This T cell receptor beta chain was observed in a study of cytomegalovirus exposure and HLA in healthy donors. The PCR was carried out with 60 Vbeta primers and 13 Jbeta primers. TCRdb's table, derived via immunoSEQ multiplex PCR, lists solely in-frame clones and lacks some. The sample lists approximately 150,000 clones, around nine tenths seen once, with about 0.93% in the top ten. The clonotype originates from a woman aged 25 to 45 in good health and CMV-seronegative. Sequenced input: PBMCs.

In DNA form, the CDR3 reads TGTGCCTGTACGGCAGGGGGCTACGAGCAGTACTTC. This translates into CACTAGGYEQYF. J is TRBJ2-7 and V is TRBV30; 7 nucleotides match TRBD1. CDR3 length: 12 residues. V shed 6 bases and J 3 bases; nucleotides not matched to a gene: 5. The germline V gene has CDR1 GTSNPN and CDR2 SVGIG (reference sequence).